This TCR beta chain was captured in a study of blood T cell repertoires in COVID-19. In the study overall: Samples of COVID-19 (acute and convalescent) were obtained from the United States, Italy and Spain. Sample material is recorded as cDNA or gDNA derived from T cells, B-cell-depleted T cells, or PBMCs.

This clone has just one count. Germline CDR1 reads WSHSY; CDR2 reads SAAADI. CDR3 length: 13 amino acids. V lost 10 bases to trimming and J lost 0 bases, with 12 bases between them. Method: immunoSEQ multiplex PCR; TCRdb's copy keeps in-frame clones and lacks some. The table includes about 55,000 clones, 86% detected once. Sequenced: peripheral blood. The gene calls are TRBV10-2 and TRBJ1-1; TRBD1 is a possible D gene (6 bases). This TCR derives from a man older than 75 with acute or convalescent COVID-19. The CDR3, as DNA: TGCGCCACCTCGGACAGAATGAACACTGAAGCTTTCTTT. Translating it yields CATSDRMNTEAFF.